This TCR beta chain came from a study of blood T cell repertoires in COVID-19. This clone was seen a few times. The method was immunoSEQ multiplex PCR; TCRdb's version includes in-frame clones alone and lacks a portion of them. This table holds approximately 48,000 clones, more than 80% found once. This CDR3 is 12 amino acids long. Germline V CDR1 and CDR2: LNHDA, SQIVND (reference sequence). The V and J ends lost 6 bases and 13 bases, in that order; junction bases with no gene match: 11. Source material: peripheral blood. The chain has TRBV19 and TRBJ2-7; TRBD1 matches 8 bases. The receptor was derived from a man aged 55 to 70 with acute or convalescent COVID-19. The CDR3: CASSHKAGQVYF. CDR3 bases: TGTGCCAGTAGCCATAAGGCGGGACAGGTCTACTTC. The whole variable domain, filled in from reference TRBV19 and TRBJ2-7, reads DGGITQSPKYLFRKEGQNVTLSCEQNLNHDAMYWYRQDPGQGLRLIYYSQIVNDFQKGDIAEGYSVSREKKESFPLTVTSAQKNPTAFYLCASSHKAGQVYFGPGTRLTVT.